The source of this T cell receptor (beta chain) is a study of CD8+ T cells in alopecia areata. Points from the study as a whole: Scalp data also include sequences from resident alphabeta T cells of normal skin. A large proportion of expanded lesional clones were detected persisting in scalp and blood during tofacitinib. An increase in clonality over normal scalp was evident in lesional scalp, especially alopecia totalis/universalis. Against the mouse data, patients shared TCRs less clearly, possibly for HLA reasons.

CDR1 is SQVTM, CDR2 ANQGSEA, per germline. Trimming pared 0 bases from V and 4 bases from J, leaving 18 bases between. The length of the CDR3 is 16 residues. Specified treatment: oral pan-JAK inhibitor, 5-10 mg twice daily. A note on this clone: What it recognizes is unknown.

Extracted RNA was reverse transcribed, and the resulting cDNA served as sequencing template. Sequenced by immunoSEQ multiplex PCR; TCRdb stores in-frame clones only, minus some. The sample records around 180,000 clones, under 80% being singletons. J is TRBJ2-5 and V is TRBV29-1; D may be TRBD1 or TRBD2 (5 bases each). Sequencing used CD4+ T cells sorted from blood, obtained between weeks 47 and 50, from a patient treated with tofacitinib. The TCR was taken from a human donor with alopecia areata. The CDR3 spells CSVEDRGREHRETQYF. CDR3 nucleotides: TGCAGCGTTGAAGATCGGGGCAGGGAGCATCGAGAGACCCAGTACTTC.